The 31 T cell receptor beta chains presented below share a single source sample, sequenced in a study of blood T cell repertoires in COVID-19. Libraries were prepared by immunoSEQ multiplex PCR; TCRdb keeps only in-frame clonotypes and omits some of them. The sample holds over 200,000 clones; approximately 90% are singletons and the top ten take 0.65% to 0.85%. The sequencing input was peripheral blood. The receptors come from a man aged 60 to 75 with COVID-19, enrolled during active disease.

The chain recombines TRBV5-1 with TRBJ2-1; 8 bases agree with TRBD1. The germline V gene encodes CDR1 SGHRS and CDR2 YFSETQ. V dropped 0 bases and J dropped 7; count of bases not matched to a gene: 9. This CDR3 contains 16 residues. CDR3 nucleotides: TGCGCCAGCAGCTTGGGTATGTCAGGGGGCAGGAATGAGCAGTTCTTC. Its translation is CASSLGMSGGRNEQFF.

The rearrangement joins TRBV5-1 to TRBJ1-3; 8 bases fit TRBD1. Germline V gene lookup returns CDR1 SGHRS and CDR2 YFSETQ. The length of the CDR3 is 16 residues. V shed 4 bases, J shed 4 bases, and the junction held 10 bases outside the gene matches. CDR3 nucleotide sequence: TGCGCCAGCAGCGATGGTAGGACAGGGATAGGAAACACCATATATTTT. It encodes CASSDGRTGIGNTIYF. The full variable domain, rest sourced from reference TRBV5-1 and TRBJ1-3, is KAGVTQTPRYLIKTRGQQVTLSCSPISGHRSVSWYQQTPGQGLQFLFEYFSETQRNKGNFPGRFSGRQFSNSRSEMNVSTLELGDSALYLCASSDGRTGIGNTIYFGEGSWLTVV.

This sequence joins TRBV5-1 and TRBJ1-1, with 7 positions matching TRBD1. Germline V CDR1 and CDR2: SGHRS, YFSETQ. J lost 8 bases, V lost 3 bases, and 7 bases had no gene match. This CDR3 is 13 amino acids long. CDR3: CASSSEGAVEAFF. The DNA for the CDR3 is TGCGCCAGCAGCTCTGAGGGGGCCGTGGAAGCTTTCTTT.

This chain uses TRBV5-4 with TRBJ1-3; D perhaps matches TRBD1 (6 bases). Germline-derived CDR1 and CDR2 are SGHNT and YYREEE (reference sequence). The ends were cut back, 2 bases at V and 4 bases at J, with 13 bases in the middle. The length of the CDR3 is 15 residues. CDR3 sequence (DNA): TGTGCCAGCAGCTTAGCAGGGGTTCGAGGAAACACCATATATTTT. Residues: CASSLAGVRGNTIYF. The full variable domain, completed using reference TRBV5-4 and TRBJ1-3, is ETGVTQSPTHLIKTRGQQVTLRCSSQSGHNTVSWYQQALGQGPQFIFQYYREEENGRGNFPPRFSGLQFPNYSSELNVNALELDDSALYLCASSLAGVRGNTIYFGEGSWLTVV.

This clone was seen just once. CDR3 coding DNA: TGTGCCAGCAGTGGTGACAGGGGAAACACCGGGGAGCTGTTTTTT. As protein: CASSGDRGNTGELFF. The chain carries TRBV9 and TRBJ2-2; 8 bases fit TRBD1. The CDR3 has 15 amino acids. V shed 5 bases and J 2 bases; nucleotides not matched to a gene: 5. CDR1 is SGDLS, CDR2 YYNGEE, per germline.

V is TRBV10-2 and J is TRBJ1-5; D remains ambiguous. V was pared by 6 bases and J by 3 bases, with 9 bases between. The germline V gene has CDR1 WSHSY and CDR2 SAAADI. This CDR3 is 13 amino acids long. The CDR3 DNA reads TGCGCCAGCAGGCCGGGTCCCAATCAGCCCCAGCATTTT. The encoded protein is CASRPGPNQPQHF.

V and J are TRBV3-1 (or the pseudogene TRBV3-2) and TRBJ1-2; no firm D call. Germline CDR1 and CDR2: LGHDT and YNNKEL (reference sequence). The CDR3 consists of 15 residues. The ends were cut back, 1 base at V and 4 bases at J, with 13 bases in the middle. This chain's CDR3 is CASSQVLTAGYGYTF. As DNA, the CDR3 is TGTGCCAGCAGCCAAGTTCTGACTGCCGGCTATGGCTACACCTTC.

The V call is TRBV5-1, the J call TRBJ2-7; D possibly corresponds to TRBD2 (5 bases). This CDR3 has 12 residues. CDR1 SGHRS and CDR2 YFSETQ come from the germline V gene. V lost 0 bases, J lost 7 bases, and 8 bases lay in between. CDR3 in amino acids: CASSLGQREQYF. CDR3 DNA sequence: TGCGCCAGCAGCTTGGGTCAGCGGGAGCAGTACTTC. The whole variable domain, filled in from reference TRBV5-1 and TRBJ2-7, reads KAGVTQTPRYLIKTRGQQVTLSCSPISGHRSVSWYQQTPGQGLQFLFEYFSETQRNKGNFPGRFSGRQFSNSRSEMNVSTLELGDSALYLCASSLGQREQYFGPGTRLTVT.

The chain combines TRBV7-2 with TRBJ2-7, with 9 bases lining up with TRBD2. From germline, CDR1 is SGHTA and CDR2 FQGNSA. This CDR3 contains 12 residues. Germline trimming cut 7 bases from V and 9 bases from J; bases unmatched to any gene: 7. The CDR3, as DNA: TGTGCCAGCAAAGCGGGGGGCTGGCGGCAGTACTTC. It codes for CASKAGGWRQYF.

This clone was picked up one time. The chain links TRBV18 to TRBJ2-1; TRBD2 matches at 12 bases. CDR3 length: 18 residues. Germline CDR1 is KGHSH and CDR2 is LQKENI. V dropped 0 bases and J dropped 9; count of bases not matched to a gene: 12. CDR3 in amino acids: CASSPPKTGLAGLGEQFF. The CDR3 DNA reads TGTGCCAGCTCACCACCCAAGACGGGACTAGCGGGTTTGGGTGAGCAGTTCTTC.

The V call is TRBV5-1, the J call TRBJ2-7; 11 bases fit TRBD1. The CDR3 runs 19 residues. Germline V gene sequence: CDR1 SGHRS, CDR2 YFSETQ. V was pared by 0 bases and J by 6 bases, with 17 bases of the junction left unmatched. The DNA for the CDR3 is TGCGCCAGCAGCTTGGGGAGTGTGGGCCTCTCGGGACAGGGGGGCGAGCAGTACTTC. It translates to CASSLGSVGLSGQGGEQYF.

V is TRBV18 and J is TRBJ1-1, with no clear D. This CDR3 comprises 16 residues. CDR1 is KGHSH and CDR2 is LQKENI in the germline V gene. Trimming pared 1 base from V and 3 bases from J, leaving 15 bases between. The CDR3 protein is CASSPRILGRDTEAFF. CDR3 coding DNA: TGTGCCAGCTCACCACGAATCCTGGGGAGGGACACTGAAGCTTTCTTT.

This chain joins TRBV18 and TRBJ1-6, with D uncertain. This CDR3 has 14 amino acids. Per germline, CDR1 KGHSH and CDR2 LQKENI. V dropped 3 bases and J dropped 11 bases, with 14 bases sitting between them. The CDR3 is CASSPSEGRTPLHF. The CDR3 region has the DNA TGTGCCAGCTCACCCAGTGAAGGGAGGACACCCCTCCACTTT. Using reference TRBV18 and TRBJ1-6 for the parts outside the CDR3, the full variable domain is NAGVMQNPRHLVRRRGQEARLRCSPMKGHSHVYWYRQLPEEGLKFMVYLQKENIIDESGMPKERFSAEFPKEGPSILRIQQVVRGDSAAYFCASSPSEGRTPLHFGNGTRLTVT.

This clone appeared once. Written as DNA, the CDR3 is TGTGCCAGCAGCCGGGCAGGGGGCGAGGAGGAGACCCAGTACTTC. This translates into CASSRAGGEEETQYF. V and J are TRBV7-9 and TRBJ2-5, with TRBD1 identical over 8 bases. Looked up from germline, CDR1 is SEHNR and CDR2 is FQNEAQ (reference sequence). Germline trimming cut 5 bases from V and 5 bases from J; bases unmatched to any gene: 10. The CDR3 sequence is 15 residues long.

CDR3 sequence (DNA): TGTGCCAGCAAAAGGGACAGAAACAATGAGCAGTTCTTC. Its translation: CASKRDRNNEQFF. The chain uses TRBV2 and TRBJ2-1, with 7 bases identical to TRBD1. This CDR3 comprises 13 residues. V trimming: 7 bases; J trimming: 5 bases; junction bases outside the gene matches: 5. CDR1 is SNHLY and CDR2 is FYNNEI in the germline V gene.

This clone was recorded a few times. The V call is TRBV28, the J call TRBJ2-5, with 10 nucleotides matching TRBD1. There are 15 residues in the CDR3. Germline CDR1 is MDHEN and CDR2 is SYDVKM. Trimming removed 4 bases from V and 5 bases from J; junction bases left unmatched: 7. The DNA for the CDR3 is TGTGCCAGCAGTTCCACCGGGACAGGGGACGAGACCCAGTACTTC. Translated, it gives CASSSTGTGDETQYF. Together with reference TRBV28 and TRBJ2-5, the CDR3 gives the full variable domain: DVKVTQSSRYLVKRTGEKVFLECVQDMDHENMFWYRQDPGLGLRLIYFSYDVKMKEKGDIPEGYSVSREKKERFSLILESASTNQTSMYLCASSSTGTGDETQYFGPGTRLLVL.

The V gene is TRBV12-3 or TRBV12-4, the J gene TRBJ2-7; D remains ambiguous. V was pared by 3 bases and J by 0 bases, with 6 bases between. This CDR3 region has 13 residues. CDR3 in amino acids: CASSLADSYEQYF. CDR3 coding DNA: TGTGCCAGCAGTTTGGCAGACTCCTACGAGCAGTACTTC.

V and J are TRBV18 and TRBJ2-7, with 8 positions matching TRBD2. The CDR3 totals 15 residues. Trimming removed 4 bases from V and 0 bases from J; junction bases left unmatched: 5. Germline V gene sequence: CDR1 KGHSH, CDR2 LQKENI. In DNA form, the CDR3 reads TGTGCCAGCTCACGACCAGCGGGAGCCTCCTACGAGCAGTACTTC. Protein: CASSRPAGASYEQYF.

V gene TRBV7-3 combines with J gene TRBJ2-7; 10 nucleotides match TRBD1. Germline V gene lookup returns CDR1 SGHTA and CDR2 FQGTGA. V shed 2 bases and J 2 bases; nucleotides not matched to a gene: 3. The CDR3 is made up of 15 amino acids. The CDR3 DNA follows: TGTGCCAGCAGCTTAGGCGGGACAGGGGCCTACGAGCAGTACTTC. Protein sequence: CASSLGGTGAYEQYF.

This chain uses TRBV3-1 (or the pseudogene TRBV3-2) with TRBJ1-2, with TRBD1 identical over 8 bases. V lost 6 bases, J lost 4 bases, and 7 bases stayed unmatched. This CDR3 has 14 residues. Germline V gene data show CDR1 as LGHDT and CDR2 as YNNKEL (reference sequence). CDR3 protein: CASRDQGAPYGYTF. DNA for the CDR3: TGTGCCAGCAGGGACCAGGGGGCCCCCTATGGCTACACCTTC.

V and J are TRBV9 and TRBJ2-3; 14 bases are shared with TRBD2. Germline CDR1 reads SGDLS; CDR2 reads YYNGEE. The CDR3 extends over 15 amino acids. V lost 2 bases to trimming and J lost 5 bases; unmatched junction nucleotides: 1. The CDR3 DNA is TGTGCCAGCAGCGTGGGACTAGCGGGAGAAGATACGCAGTATTTT. Its protein is CASSVGLAGEDTQYF.

This clone is a singleton in its sample. This CDR3 is CASRALGTTLPHEQFF. Written as DNA, the CDR3 is TGTGCCAGCAGGGCTCTCGGGACAACTCTCCCCCATGAGCAGTTCTTC. The gene calls are TRBV28 and TRBJ2-1, with a tentative D call TRBD1 (6 bases). This CDR3 has 16 amino acids. With 6 bases removed from V and 8 bases from J, the gap between germline ends came to 23 bases. Germline V lookup: CDR1 MDHEN, CDR2 SYDVKM.

The chain carries TRBV6-4 and TRBJ2-3; tentative D call: TRBD2 (6 bases). The CDR3 consists of 13 residues. V lost 10 bases and J lost 2, with 13 bases in between. Germline V lookup: CDR1 MRHNA, CDR2 SNTAGT. This CDR3 is CATGGTDTDTQYF. CDR3 DNA sequence: TGTGCCACCGGAGGGACCGACACAGATACGCAGTATTTT.

The genes are TRBV9 and TRBJ2-3; D is undetermined. The germline V gene has CDR1 SGDLS and CDR2 YYNGEE. The CDR3 covers 15 residues. The ends were cut back, 4 bases at V and 4 bases at J, with 16 bases in the middle. The CDR3 coding sequence is TGTGCCAGCAGCACCGCTCGTGAGGCCTCAGATACGCAGTATTTT. Encoded protein: CASSTAREASDTQYF.

This chain joins TRBV3-1 (or the pseudogene TRBV3-2) and TRBJ1-6; 7 bases align to TRBD1. CDR1 LGHDT and CDR2 YNNKEL come from the germline V gene (reference sequence). The CDR3 covers 16 residues. The ends lost 1 base at V and 5 bases at J; junction bases unmatched: 5. The CDR3 sequence: CASSQGPGTDNSPLHF. The DNA of the CDR3 is TGTGCCAGCAGCCAAGGACCCGGGACAGATAATTCACCCCTCCACTTT.

The chain links TRBV10-2 to TRBJ2-5, with 11 bases that match TRBD2. J gave up 5 bases and V 3 bases, and 11 bases lay outside the gene matches. The CDR3 runs to 17 residues. In germline, CDR1 is WSHSY, CDR2 SAAADI. The CDR3 DNA sequence: TGCGCCAGCAGTGAACCTAAACTAGCGGGAGTAGGGGAGACCCAGTACTTC. Encoded protein: CASSEPKLAGVGETQYF.

The chain employs TRBV12-3 or TRBV12-4 and TRBJ1-2, with a weak D call TRBD1 (6 bases). Trimming pared 4 bases from V and 4 bases from J, leaving 10 bases between. The CDR3 has 13 amino acids. The CDR3 reads CASSSGQFYGYTF. In DNA form, the CDR3 reads TGTGCCAGCAGTTCCGGACAGTTCTATGGCTACACCTTC.

The chain links TRBV30 to TRBJ2-3; D uncertain. Germline lookup yields CDR1 GTSNPN and CDR2 SVGIG (reference sequence). The V gene lost 0 bases and the J gene lost 2 bases, with 6 bases spanning the gap. The CDR3 covers 13 residues. The CDR3 DNA reads as TGTGCCTGGAGTGTACAGATCACAGATACGCAGTATTTT. This codes for CAWSVQITDTQYF.

CDR3 bases: TGTGCCAGCAGCTTGGTCGGGCAGGGGGCAGCCTACGAGCAGTACTTC. Its protein product is CASSLVGQGAAYEQYF. V is TRBV5-6 and J is TRBJ2-7; 8 nucleotides line up with TRBD1. Germline loops: CDR1 SGHDT, CDR2 YYEEEE. Unmatched junction bases numbered 7, after V lost 0 bases and J lost 2 bases. The CDR3 has 16 amino acids.

The chain joins TRBV6-5 to TRBJ1-2; no clear D. Trimming cost V 7 bases and J 6 bases, with 9 bases left between them. CDR1 is MNHEY, CDR2 SVGAGI, per germline. The CDR3 length is 11 residues. The CDR3 sequence: CASTAGNGYTF. The DNA of the CDR3 is TGTGCCAGCACGGCGGGGAATGGCTACACCTTC.

This chain uses TRBV5-1 with TRBJ2-1, with 7 bases aligning to TRBD1. V was clipped by 0 bases and J by 0 bases; unmatched bases: 3. Germline V gene lookup returns CDR1 SGHRS and CDR2 YFSETQ. This CDR3 contains 16 residues. The CDR3 is CASSLGRDSSYNEQFF. In DNA, the CDR3 is TGCGCCAGCAGCTTGGGTCGGGACAGCTCCTACAATGAGCAGTTCTTC.